The rows below give T cell receptor beta chains drawn from one sample of a study of tissue T cells after allogeneic stem cell transplantation. Sequenced by immunoSEQ multiplex PCR; TCRdb stores in-frame clones only, minus some. The data hold 35,000 to 50,000 clones, with 80% to 95% observed a single time. This specimen consisted of blood, obtained before transplantation. Receptors were obtained from a woman aged 35-70 years who later had graft-versus-host disease after an allogeneic stem cell transplant. Each CDR3 is given with its conserved first and last residue. Each record gives: V gene, D gene, clone size, J gene, CDR3 DNA, CDR3 protein. A D gene is named only where the DNA matches it firmly. Clone size appears in some rows only: once, few, many, or a class for an expanded clone.

>TRBV27|.|.|TRBJ1-5
TGTGCCAGCAGTTTCAGGGGTAGGCGCAATCAGCCCCAGCATTTT
CASSFRGRRNQPQHF
>TRBV4-3|TRBD1|once|TRBJ1-2
TGCGCCAGCAGCCAAGCCGGGACAGGCGGTTATGGCTACACCTTC
CASSQAGTGGYGYTF
>TRBV18|TRBD2|.|TRBJ2-5
TGTGCCAGCTCACCGGGGTCGACGGGAGGAGAGACCCAGTACTTC
CASSPGSTGGETQYF
>TRBV6-5|.|few|TRBJ2-5
TGTGCCAGCAGTTGGGGGGACCAAGAGACCCAGTACTTC
CASSWGDQETQYF
>TRBV9|.|.|TRBJ1-1
TGTGCCAGCAGCGTCAGGGGCGATGGCACTGAAGCTTTCTTT
CASSVRGDGTEAFF
>TRBV29-1|.|.|TRBJ1-3
TGCAGCGTGGGCCTCCCTGGAAACACCATATATTTT
CSVGLPGNTIYF
>TRBV5-6|TRBD2|.|TRBJ2-7
TGTGCCAGCAGCTTGTGGGCTAGCGGTTCCTACGAGCAGTACTTC
CASSLWASGSYEQYF
>TRBV25-1|.|.|TRBJ2-1
TGTGCCAGCAGTGAATTAGGCAGTTTAAATGAGCAGTTCTTC
CASSELGSLNEQFF
>TRBV28|.|.|TRBJ2-7
TGTGCCAGCAAGGGGGGCGGGGCTCACTACGAGCAGTACTTC
CASKGGGAHYEQYF
>TRBV7-6|TRBD2|.|TRBJ2-3
TGTGCCAGCAGCTCAGGACTAGCGGGTCCAAACACAGATACGCAGTATTTT
CASSSGLAGPNTDTQYF
>TRBV7-9|.|.|TRBJ2-7
TGTGCCAGCAGCGTATCGGGCGGATTCCCCTACGAGCAGTACTTC
CASSVSGGFPYEQYF
>TRBV27|.|.|TRBJ2-5
TGTGCCAGCAGCACCCTCTCTGGGGGCCAAGAGACCCAGTACTTC
CASSTLSGGQETQYF
>TRBV7-8|.|once|TRBJ2-3
TGTGCCAGCAGCTACCCGAGGACTATGGCAGATACGCAGTATTTT
CASSYPRTMADTQYF
>TRBV21-1|.|.|TRBJ2-4
TGTGCCAGCAGCTCCCACGGACAGGCGCGCTTAGCCAAAAACATTCAGTACTTC
CASSSHGQARLAKNIQYF
>TRBV6-5|TRBD1|.|TRBJ1-6
TGTGCCAGCAAACGGGACAGATATAATTCACCCCTCCACTTT
CASKRDRYNSPLHF
>TRBV7-9|TRBD2|.|TRBJ2-7
TGTGCCAGCAGCCCAAGGACTAGCGGGACCCACGAGCAGTACTTC
CASSPRTSGTHEQYF
>TRBV7-2|.|.|TRBJ1-1
TGTGCCAGCAGCTTAGTGCGGGGGCTAAACACTGAAGCTTTCTTT
CASSLVRGLNTEAFF
>TRBV28|TRBD2|.|TRBJ2-3
TGTGCCACCCACCCCCGACTAGCGGGAGGGCCAGATACGCAGTATTTT
CATHPRLAGGPDTQYF
>TRBV24-1|TRBD2|.|TRBJ2-1
TGTGCCACCAGTGACCCCCTAGCGGGAGCGCAGAATGAGCAGTTCTTC
CATSDPLAGAQNEQFF
>TRBV5-1|TRBD2|.|TRBJ2-2
TGCGCCAGCAGCTTGACTAGCGGGAGACAGGGGGAGCTGTTTTTT
CASSLTSGRQGELFF
>TRBV9|.|.|TRBJ2-3
TGTGCCAGCAGCGTAGCGCAGTCTTTTGGATCAGATACGCAGTATTTT
CASSVAQSFGSDTQYF
>TRBV6-5|TRBD2|once|TRBJ2-1
TGTGCCAGCAGCTTAGCGGGAGTAGGGAGTAATGAGCAGTTCTTC
CASSLAGVGSNEQFF
>TRBV10-1|TRBD2|.|TRBJ2-3
TGCGCCAGCAGTGAGACCAACCCCGGGACTAGCGGGAGATCCCTTTCAGATACGCAGTATTTT
CASSETNPGTSGRSLSDTQYF
>TRBV3-1/TRBV3-2|.|.|TRBJ1-5
TGTGCCAGCTGCTGCAGAGGCTTTGCAGGGGCCGTATTCGATCAGCCCCAGCATTTT
CASCCRGFAGAVFDQPQHF
>TRBV12-5|.|.|TRBJ2-2
TGTGCTAGTGGTTTGGGGGGCGGTAGGGGGGGCACCGGGGAGCTGTTTTTT
CASGLGGGRGGTGELFF
>TRBV4-1|.|.|TRBJ1-5
TGCGCCAGCAGCCAAGAAGTCCCTCAGGGTTCTCGCAATCAGCCCCAGCATTTT
CASSQEVPQGSRNQPQHF
>TRBV19|.|.|TRBJ2-2
TGTGCCAGTAGTTCACCGAAGGACGGACCCGGGATCTTTAACACCGGGGAGCTGTTTTTT
CASSSPKDGPGIFNTGELFF
>TRBV7-2|.|.|TRBJ1-1
TGTGCCAGCAGCTTAGCGCTGGGTGTCACTGAAGCTTTCTTT
CASSLALGVTEAFF
>TRBV30|.|.|TRBJ1-1
TGTGCCTGGAGTGATAATCTTAAAAAAGCTTTCTTT
CAWSDNLKKAFF
>TRBV7-2|TRBD2|.|TRBJ2-1
TGTGCCAGCAGCCCCGGGACTAGCGGGAGGAAGTCCTACAATGAGCAGTTCTTC
CASSPGTSGRKSYNEQFF
>TRBV4-3|.|.|TRBJ1-2
TGCGCCAGCAGCCAAGGAAGAACAAGAATCTATGGCTACACCTTC
CASSQGRTRIYGYTF
>TRBV4-3|TRBD2|.|TRBJ2-1
TGCGCCAGCAGCCATGGACTAGCGGGGGGGAATGAGCAGTTCTTC
CASSHGLAGGNEQFF
>TRBV3-1/TRBV3-2|TRBD2|.|TRBJ2-7
TGTGCCAGCAGCTCCACGGGACTAGGGGACGAGCAGTACTTC
CASSSTGLGDEQYF
>TRBV7-2|.|.|TRBJ2-2
TGTGCCAGCAGCCCTCTCTCTAGAAGCACCGGGGAGCTGTTTTTT
CASSPLSRSTGELFF